This T cell receptor (beta chain) emerged from a study of blood T cells in healthy people across ages. There were healthy Caucasian individuals from Russia, aged roughly 6 to 95, serving as donors. Using a J-beta primer mix together with a sample-barcoded 5' primer, a second PCR was run for about 6 to 12 cycles. TCRdb reprocessed the 5' RACE reads with MiXCR, giving one entry per CDR3 protein. The profile shows about 1.1 million distinct CDR3 sequences, roughly two fifths of them singletons. This clonotype was observed many times. Its matching antigen is unknown. Findings of the study overall: Age showed a roughly linear inverse relationship with TCR beta diversity per million T cells.

V lost 6 bases to trimming and J lost 3 bases; unmatched junction nucleotides: 8. The CDR3 length is 14 residues. Germline V gene lookup returns CDR1 DFQATT and CDR2 SNEGSKA (reference sequence). Source material: blood. The receptor comes from a man aged 18 to 29 in good health. This chain uses TRBV20-1 with TRBJ1-2; 9 nucleotides align to TRBD1. CDR3 region: CSARIRDRDYGYTF. The CDR3 DNA is TGCAGTGCGCGCATTCGGGACAGGGACTATGGCTACACCTTC.